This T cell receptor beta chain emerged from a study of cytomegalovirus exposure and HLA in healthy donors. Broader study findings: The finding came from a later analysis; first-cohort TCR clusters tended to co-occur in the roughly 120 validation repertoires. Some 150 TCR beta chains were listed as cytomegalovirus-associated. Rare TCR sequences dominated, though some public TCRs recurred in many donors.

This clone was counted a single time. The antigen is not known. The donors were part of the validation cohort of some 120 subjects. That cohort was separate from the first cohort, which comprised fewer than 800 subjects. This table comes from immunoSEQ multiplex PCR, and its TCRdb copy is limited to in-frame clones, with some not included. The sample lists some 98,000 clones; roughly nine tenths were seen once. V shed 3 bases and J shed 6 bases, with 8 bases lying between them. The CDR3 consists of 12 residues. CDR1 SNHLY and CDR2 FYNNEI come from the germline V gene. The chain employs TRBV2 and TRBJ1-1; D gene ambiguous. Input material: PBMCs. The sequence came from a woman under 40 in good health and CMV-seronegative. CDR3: CASSDDRAEAFF. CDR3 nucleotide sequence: TGTGCCAGCAGTGACGATCGCGCTGAAGCTTTCTTT.